This T cell receptor (beta chain) was profiled in a study of blood T cell repertoires in COVID-19. The CDR3 has 12 amino acids. V lost 3 bases and J 3 bases, leaving 8 bases between the germline ends. Germline values: CDR1 DFQATT, CDR2 SNEGSKA (reference sequence). Sequenced by immunoSEQ multiplex PCR; TCRdb stores in-frame clones only, minus some. The table lists 150,000 to 200,000 clones, approximately 84% of them singletons. The source of this sequence is a man aged 50-60 years who had recovered from COVID-19. The sample taken for sequencing was PBMCs or T cells enriched from blood (not recorded which). The V call is TRBV20-1, the J call TRBJ1-2; perhaps TRBD1 as D (6 bases). CDR3 in amino acids: CSASKGDYGYTF. The CDR3 bases are TGCAGTGCTAGTAAGGGGGACTATGGCTACACCTTC.